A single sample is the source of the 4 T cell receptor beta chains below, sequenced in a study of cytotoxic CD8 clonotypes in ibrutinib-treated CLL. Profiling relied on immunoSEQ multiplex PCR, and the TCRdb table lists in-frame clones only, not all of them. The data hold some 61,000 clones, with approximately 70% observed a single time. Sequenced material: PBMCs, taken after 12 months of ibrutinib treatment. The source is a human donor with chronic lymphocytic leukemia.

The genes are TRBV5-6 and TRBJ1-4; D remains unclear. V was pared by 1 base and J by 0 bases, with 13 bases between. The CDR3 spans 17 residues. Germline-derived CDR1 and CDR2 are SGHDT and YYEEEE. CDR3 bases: TGTGCCAGCAGCTTGTTGCTCCGTTCTGCAACTAATGAAAAACTGTTTTTT. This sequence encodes CASSLLLRSATNEKLFF.

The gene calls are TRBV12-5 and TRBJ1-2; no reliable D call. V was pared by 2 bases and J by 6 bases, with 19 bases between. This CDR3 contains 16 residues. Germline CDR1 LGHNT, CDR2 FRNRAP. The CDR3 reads CASGLYPGTPRDGYTF. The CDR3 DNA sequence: TGTGCTAGTGGTTTGTATCCCGGCACCCCGCGCGATGGCTACACCTTC.

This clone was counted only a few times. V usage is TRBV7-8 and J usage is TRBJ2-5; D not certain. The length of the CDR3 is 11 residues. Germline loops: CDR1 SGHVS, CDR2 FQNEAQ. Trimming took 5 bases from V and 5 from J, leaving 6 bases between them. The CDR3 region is CASSLDETQYF. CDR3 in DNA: TGTGCCAGCAGCCTAGATGAGACCCAGTACTTC.

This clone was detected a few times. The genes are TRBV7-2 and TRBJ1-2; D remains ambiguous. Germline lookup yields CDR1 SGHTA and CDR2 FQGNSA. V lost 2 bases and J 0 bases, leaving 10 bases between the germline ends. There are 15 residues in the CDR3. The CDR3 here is CASSLTRRANYGYTF. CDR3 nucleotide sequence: TGTGCCAGCAGCTTAACCAGGAGAGCTAACTATGGCTACACCTTC.